The sequence of this T cell receptor beta chain was determined in a study of cytomegalovirus exposure and HLA in healthy donors. The study, taken as a whole, reports: The tendency of first-cohort TCR clusters to co-occur in the roughly 110 validation repertoires emerged from a later analysis. Rare TCR sequences predominated, though certain public TCRs were found in many donors. For cytomegalovirus status, the classifier reportedly gave diagnoses with high specificity and sensitivity.

Remarks on this clone: Its antigen is unknown. Other nucleotide sequences from this sample produce the same CDR3.

With V trimmed by 2 bases and J by 2 bases, 3 bases remained unmatched. In germline, CDR1 is SGDLS, CDR2 YYNGEE. The CDR3 consists of 14 residues. Clones were read by immunoSEQ multiplex PCR, and TCRdb kept only the in-frame ones, dropping some. The sample yields about 120,000 clones, about 88% seen once. The receptor was derived from a woman under 30 in good health and CMV-seronegative. Sequencing input: PBMCs. The chain joins TRBV9 to TRBJ1-2; 7 bases are a match to TRBD1. CDR3 DNA: TGTGCCAGCAGCGTGGAACAGGGGAACTATGGCTACACCTTC. This codes for CASSVEQGNYGYTF.